This T cell receptor beta chain was sequenced in a study of blood T cells in healthy people across ages. Primers used in a second PCR of roughly 6 to 11 cycles were a sample-barcoded 5' primer and a J-beta primer mix. TCRdb reprocessed the 5' RACE reads via MiXCR and lists one record per CDR3 protein. The sample holds approximately 690,000 distinct CDR3 sequences, approximately 40% seen once. Trimming pared 7 bases from V and 5 bases from J, leaving 14 bases between. The CDR3 runs to 13 residues. The germline V gene encodes CDR1 SNHLY and CDR2 FYNNEI. Overall study findings and caveats: A roughly linear fall in TCR beta diversity per million T cells was seen with increasing age. Because donor CMV status was unknown, expanded clonotype changes were possibly confounded. When set beside aged donors, long-lived donors presented more naive CD4+ cells and higher diversity.

A note on this clonotype: Its antigen is not identified.

The gene calls are TRBV2 and TRBJ2-5; D is uncertain. The source material was blood. The receptor was isolated from a man older than 75 in good health. CDR3 region: CASMTNHGETQYF. The CDR3 region has the DNA TGTGCCAGCATGACCAACCATGGGGAGACCCAGTACTTC.